One sample yielded the 24 T cell receptor beta chains listed below, sequenced in a study of post-analysis software for immune sequencing data. Findings of the study overall: In patients, five or six TRBV segments were more frequent than in controls, with TRBV5-6, TRBV5-1 and TRBV20-1 among them.

Their target antigens are unknown. Built from TCR beta cDNA, the libraries had unique molecular identifiers in them. One entry per CDR3 protein results from TCRdb running MiXCR on the PCR reads. The sample contains 450,000 or so distinct CDR3 sequences, approximately 46% of which appear only once. Sequencing was performed on blood. The receptor source for this set is a girl aged 5-17 years with multiple sclerosis.

The V and J genes are TRBV7-3 and TRBJ2-3; D uncertain. V lost 2 bases, J lost 2 bases, and 8 bases lay in between. The CDR3 is 14 amino acids. CDR1 and CDR2 (germline): SGHTA, FQGTGA. The CDR3 nucleotides read TGTGCCAGCAGCTTACAGGCGTACACAGATACGCAGTATTTT. Translating gives CASSLQAYTDTQYF.

The chain has TRBV29-1 and TRBJ2-7, with 7 bases lining up with TRBD1. The CDR3 extends over 15 amino acids. CDR1 is SQVTM and CDR2 is ANQGSEA in the germline V gene. V shed 6 bases and J 7 bases; nucleotides not matched to a gene: 18. The CDR3 reads CSVRDRVGAYNEQYF. In DNA form, the CDR3 reads TGCAGCGTCCGCGACAGGGTTGGAGCATACAATGAGCAGTACTTC.

The chain links TRBV20-1 to TRBJ2-1, with 8 bases identical to TRBD2. Per germline, CDR1 DFQATT and CDR2 SNEGSKA (reference sequence). The V segment lost 4 bases and the J segment 7 bases; nucleotides outside the gene matches: 6. There are 13 residues in the CDR3. Here the CDR3 reads CSATLRGGNEQFF. The CDR3 region has the DNA TGCAGTGCTACCCTCCGGGGGGGGAATGAGCAGTTCTTC.

The chain employs TRBV29-1 and TRBJ2-1; 8 bases match TRBD2. Germline V gives CDR1 SQVTM, CDR2 ANQGSEA. J was trimmed by 0 bases and V by 4 bases; bases with no gene match: 11. There are 17 residues in the CDR3. The CDR3 spells CSVVLAELSSSYNEQFF. CDR3 coding DNA: TGCAGCGTTGTACTAGCGGAACTGTCAAGCTCCTACAATGAGCAGTTCTTC.

In nucleotides, the CDR3 is TGTGCCAGCAGTTTAGGGTTAGGAGAGTGGGAGACCCAGTACTTC. Protein product: CASSLGLGEWETQYF. The V gene is TRBV12-3 or TRBV12-4, the J gene TRBJ2-5; D remains ambiguous. Trimming left V 1 base short and J 5 bases short, with 14 bases between. This CDR3 spans 15 amino acids.

The CDR3 DNA reads TGTGCCAGCAGCTTACTATCGCCTAGCGAGAACAATGAGCAGTTCTTC. It codes for CASSLLSPSENNEQFF. J is TRBJ2-1 and V is TRBV7-9; TRBD2 is a possible D gene (6 bases). The length of the CDR3 is 16 residues. V was cut by 2 bases and J by 5 bases, with 16 bases left in between. CDR1 is SEHNR, CDR2 FQNEAQ, per germline (reference sequence). Looking up the rest from reference TRBV7-9 and TRBJ2-1 gives the full variable domain: DTGVSQNPRHKITKRGQNVTFRCDPISEHNRLYWYRQTLGQGPEFLTYFQNEAQLEKSRLLSDRFSAERPKGSFSTLEIQRTEQGDSAMYLCASSLLSPSENNEQFFGPGTRLTVL.

This chain connects TRBV12-3 or TRBV12-4 to TRBJ1-6, with D perhaps matching TRBD1 (6 bases). V was pared by 3 bases and J by 7 bases, with 10 bases between. This CDR3 comprises 14 residues. The CDR3 spells CASSFGQLNSPLHF. Here the CDR3 DNA reads TGTGCCAGCAGTTTCGGACAGCTAAATTCACCCCTCCACTTT.

The chain has TRBV6-5 and TRBJ1-4; TRBD1 matches 9 bases. The length of the CDR3 is 14 residues. V lost 6 bases, J lost 5 bases, and 4 bases stayed unmatched. CDR1 is MNHEY and CDR2 is SVGAGI in the germline V gene. CDR3 DNA: TGTGCCAGCAGGATAACAGGGGGCAATGAAAAACTGTTTTTT. Encoded protein: CASRITGGNEKLFF.

This clonotype appeared a few times. The J gene is TRBJ2-7, the V gene TRBV10-3; D ambiguous. The CDR3 has 12 amino acids. The V end was cut by 3 bases, the J end by 5 bases, with 8 bases between. Germline V lookup: CDR1 ENHRY, CDR2 SYGVKD. CDR3 DNA: TGTGCCATCAGTGACCTGGGCGACGAGCAGTACTTC. Protein sequence: CAISDLGDEQYF.

The gene calls are TRBV6-5 and TRBJ2-7, with D possibly TRBD1 on 6 matching bases. The CDR3 is 12 amino acids. CDR1 and CDR2 from the germline V gene are MNHEY and SVGAGI. The V end lost 9 bases, the J end lost 2 bases, and 11 bases lay between the germline ends. In DNA, the CDR3 is TGTGCCAGTCGGGACACCACCTACGAGCAGTACTTC. Translated, it gives CASRDTTYEQYF.

In its sample, this clonotype was seen a few times. The chain carries TRBV5-1 and TRBJ1-4; maybe TRBD1 (6 bases). The CDR3 sequence is 15 residues long. Germline CDR1 SGHRS, CDR2 YFSETQ. V gave up 3 bases and J gave up 4 bases, with 13 bases separating them. CDR3 DNA: TGCGCCAGCAGCTCGGTACAGGGAAGTAATGAAAAACTGTTTTTT. This sequence encodes CASSSVQGSNEKLFF.

V and J are TRBV5-1 and TRBJ2-7; D is perhaps TRBD1 (5 bases). Germline V gene sequence: CDR1 SGHRS, CDR2 YFSETQ. The V end was cut by 1 base, the J end by 2 bases, with 13 bases between. This CDR3 contains 15 residues. This CDR3 reads CASSLIGAGTYEQYF. CDR3 bases: TGCGCCAGCAGCTTGATAGGGGCAGGGACCTACGAGCAGTACTTC.

V and J are TRBV29-1 and TRBJ1-2, with a tentative D call TRBD1 (5 bases). The CDR3 is made up of 15 amino acids. In germline, CDR1 is SQVTM, CDR2 ANQGSEA. V lost 2 bases and J 4 bases, leaving 17 bases between the germline ends. The CDR3 region has the DNA TGCAGCGTTGAAACAGGTGCGGAGAGGGGCTATGGCTACACCTTC. This sequence encodes CSVETGAERGYGYTF.

Only one count was recorded for this clonotype. V gene TRBV3-1 combines with J gene TRBJ2-1; D not certain. V was trimmed by 5 bases and J by 0 bases, leaving 11 bases between them. The CDR3 is made up of 15 amino acids. CDR1 is LGHDT, CDR2 YNNKEL, per germline (reference sequence). The CDR3 sequence: CASSLLPDSYNEQFF. In DNA form, the CDR3 reads TGTGCCAGCAGCTTATTGCCCGACTCCTACAATGAGCAGTTCTTC.

The table lists this clonotype with a few counts. J is TRBJ2-7 and V is TRBV2; D perhaps matches TRBD1 (5 bases). The germline V gene encodes CDR1 SNHLY and CDR2 FYNNEI. Between the trimmed V and J ends, which lost 3 bases and 0 bases, there was a span of 12 bases. The CDR3 contains 15 residues. CDR3 DNA: TGTGCCAGCAGTGATTGGGGCAGGAGCTCCTACGAGCAGTACTTC. It translates to CASSDWGRSSYEQYF. Together with reference TRBV2 and TRBJ2-7, the CDR3 gives the full variable domain: EPEVTQTPSHQVTQMGQEVILRCVPISNHLYFYWYRQILGQKVEFLVSFYNNEISEKSEIFDDQFSVERPDGSNFTLKIRSTKLEDSAMYFCASSDWGRSSYEQYFGPGTRLTVT.

This clonotype was counted between two and nine times. The rearrangement uses TRBV4-2 and TRBJ2-7; the match to TRBD2 covers 11 bases. The CDR3 runs to 19 residues. Trimming cost V 1 base and J 0 bases; bases outside gene matches: 11. Germline lookup yields CDR1 LGHNA and CDR2 YNFKEQ. This CDR3 reads CASSQGPLAGGRSSYEQYF. CDR3 sequence (DNA): TGTGCCAGCAGCCAAGGCCCCCTAGCGGGAGGAAGGAGCTCCTACGAGCAGTACTTC.

This chain joins TRBV11-2 and TRBJ1-1, with D unclear. From germline, CDR1 is SGHAT and CDR2 FQNNGV. V lost 6 bases and J 0 bases, leaving 11 bases between the germline ends. This CDR3 contains 14 residues. The DNA for the CDR3 is TGTGCCAGCAGACCCGACGCCCTGAACACTGAAGCTTTCTTT. It translates to CASRPDALNTEAFF.

This chain uses TRBV20-1 with TRBJ2-3; 11 nucleotides agree with TRBD2. The CDR3 has 15 residues. In germline, CDR1 is DFQATT, CDR2 SNEGSKA (reference sequence). The ends lost 6 bases at V and 2 bases at J; junction bases unmatched: 7. Here the CDR3 DNA reads TGCAGTGCCACAGGGACTAGCGGATCCACAGATACGCAGTATTTT. Translated, it gives CSATGTSGSTDTQYF.

The V call is TRBV7-9, the J call TRBJ1-5; D might be TRBD1 (6 bases). The CDR3 has 14 residues. CDR1 and CDR2 (germline): SEHNR, FQNEAQ (reference sequence). Trimming stripped 10 bases from V and 3 bases from J, with 16 bases between. The CDR3 sequence: CATRVLGANQPQHF. CDR3 in DNA: TGTGCCACCCGAGTATTGGGGGCCAATCAGCCCCAGCATTTT.

The table lists this clonotype with a few counts. The chain carries TRBV10-3 and TRBJ2-1; D uncertain. This CDR3 spans 12 amino acids. Trimming removed 0 bases at V and 9 bases at J, with 6 bases between. Germline V gives CDR1 ENHRY, CDR2 SYGVKD. The CDR3, as DNA: TGTGCCATCAGTGAGTCGGCTCCTGAGCAGTTCTTC. This translates into CAISESAPEQFF.

The CDR3 bases are TGTGCCAGCAGTGACGGGAGCGGGAGGGGCACAGATACGCAGTATTTT. Its protein product is CASSDGSGRGTDTQYF. This chain uses TRBV6-4 with TRBJ2-3, with 10 nucleotides matching TRBD2. Germline V gives CDR1 MRHNA, CDR2 SNTAGT. The CDR3 sequence is 16 residues long. Trimming removed 2 bases from V and 1 base from J; junction bases left unmatched: 3.

This clonotype turned up a few times. This chain joins TRBV15 and TRBJ2-7, with D tentatively TRBD1 or TRBD2 (5 bases each). Germline CDR1 and CDR2: LNHNV and YYDKDF (reference sequence). V was cut by 6 bases and J by 3 bases, with 15 bases left in between. There are 14 residues in the CDR3. The CDR3 DNA follows: TGTGCCACCAGTCCGACAGCGGCGGGCTACGAGCAGTACTTC. This encodes CATSPTAAGYEQYF.

Remarks on this clonotype: The CDR3 ends on some other residue instead of the conserved phenylalanine or tryptophan, so this is likely a read error. The chain couples TRBV5-1 to TRBJ2-1; D is uncertain. Per germline, CDR1 SGHRS and CDR2 YFSETQ. This CDR3 region has 17 residues. The V gene lost 1 base and the J gene lost 0 bases, with 14 bases spanning the gap. The CDR3 loop reads CASSLTSRVTSYNEQFL. DNA for the CDR3: TGCGCCAGCAGCTTGACTTCCAGAGTCACCTCCTACAATGAGCAGTTCTTA.

In the case of this clonotype: A read error may produce the germline difference seen at one junction end. V is TRBV7-8 and J is TRBJ1-5; no definite D call. The V gene's germline CDR1 is SGHVS and CDR2 FQNEAQ. The CDR3 contains 19 residues. The CDR3 region is CASSPIRVRRLNSNQPQHF. Here the CDR3 DNA reads TGTGCTAGCAGCCCGATCCGGGTCAGACGCCTAAATAGCAATCAGCCCCAGCATTTT. The full variable domain, rest sourced from reference TRBV7-8 and TRBJ1-5, is GAGVSQSPRYKVAKRGQDVALRCDPISGHVSLFWYQQALGQGPEFLTYFQNEAQLDKSGLPSDRFFAERPEGSVSTLKIQRTQQEDSAVYLCASSPIRVRRLNSNQPQHFGDGTRLSIL.